This TCR beta chain stems from a study of T cells in women clearing cervical HPV infection. Study-level information: Cases: HPV16-related CIN3 or worse on histology, 2 invasive cancers. Case blood drawn at lesion detection; control blood after infection cleared. Study findings and constraints: It is unknown whether associations predate infection; no effector/memory or HPV-specific sorting.

Each participant carried one incident cervical HPV16 infection only. Concerning this clone: Its antigen remains unknown. The CDR3 end falls 3 residues outside the read, so it is completed with the germline J gene.

Between the trimmed V and J ends, which lost 6 bases and 2 bases, there was a span of 19 bases. CDR3 length: 15 amino acids. Germline V gives CDR1 SQVTM, CDR2 ANQGSEA. Repertoires were generated with immunoSEQ multiplex PCR, while TCRdb's copy carries only in-frame clones and drops some. The sample yields around 30,000 clones, of which the top ten take up about 6.8%. This chain uses TRBV29-1 with TRBJ1-2; D might be TRBD1 (6 bases). The sequence derives from a woman aged 18 to 75 with a cervical HPV16 infection that either progressed to CIN3+ or cleared (not recorded which). Material: blood buffy coat. This chain's CDR3 is CSVPTSRGRNYGYTF. CDR3 DNA (partial): TGCAGCGTCCCCACATCCAGGGGACGCAACTATGGC. Full variable domain (rest looked up from reference TRBV29-1 and TRBJ1-2): SAVISQKPSRDICQRGTSLTIQCQVDSQVTMMFWYRQQPGQSLTLIATANQGSEATYESGFVIDKFPISRPNLTFSTLTVSNMSPEDSSIYLCSVPTSRGRNYGYTFGSGTRLTVV.